This TCR beta chain was sequenced in a study of T cells in Graves' hyperthyroidism and ophthalmopathy (dated by TCRdb to about 2019). Some background on the complete study: Peripheral blood samples were taken at initial diagnosis, before any treatment was given. To identify TCR V-J signatures that set the groups apart, the researchers used a discovery cohort of about a hundred patients, made up of under 50 with Graves' ophthalmopathy and some 60 with stable Graves' hyperthyroidism. An independent validation cohort of fewer than 20 hyperthyroidism patients and over 15 patients who later progressed to ophthalmopathy tested prospective prediction of ophthalmopathy. For training and testing, the 100 or so patients in the discovery cohort were randomly divided in a 7:3 ratio. In addition, the study compared T-cell repertoires in thyroid tissue and in blood from roughly 6 Graves' hyperthyroidism patients. After blood sampling, hyperthyroidism patients were treated with methimazole at a starting dose of 30 mg daily, and ophthalmopathy patients were treated with high-dose intravenous methylprednisolone. According to the paper, TCR Vbeta CDR3 sequencing was carried out on 135 peripheral blood samples, which came from fewer than 50 ophthalmopathy, around 75 hyperthyroidism and roughly 17 progressor patients.

Graves' hyperthyroidism was defined as stable when no progression to ophthalmopathy occurred over 18 months of follow-up. Hyperthyroidism patients were aged 18 to 65 years and newly diagnosed, with disease duration of less than 2 months. Exclusion was applied to patients with uncontrolled infections, other autoimmune diseases, pregnancy or lactation. Diagnoses relied on clinical symptoms, serum thyroxine and TRAb, thyroid ultrasound and orbital computed tomography. PBMCs were isolated from about 9.1 ml of fresh peripheral blood by Ficoll-Paque density gradient centrifugation. Trizol reagent was used to extract total RNA, and RNA quality was then checked on an Agilent 2100 Bioanalyzer. From the cysteine up to the phenylalanine, the CDR3 has a length of 17 residues. The CDR3 DNA has 51 bases and is translated from base 1. For CDR1 and CDR2, the germline V gene lists SGHDT and YYEEEE. TCR beta CDR3 regions were amplified from RNA transcripts. The first round of RT-PCR for the TCR CDR3 was performed with the HTBI primer set and the Qiagen OneStep RT-PCR kit. Libraries were constructed in a second round of multiplex PCR, after which size selection and purification were performed. The libraries were sequenced on an Illumina HiSeq2000 using paired-end 100 bp reads. Regarding the original processing steps: SOAPnuke was used to process the raw data, throwing out any read that contained adapters or uncalled bases, had a mean Phred below 15, or lacked an exact constant-primer or identifier match. High-quality paired reads were merged with COPE v1.2.5, and unique nucleotide sequences were defined as clonotypes. Clonotypes were aligned to IMGT TRBV, TRBD and TRBJ reference segments using MiTCR v1.1. Only V-J combinations with frequency above 0.0001, covering 99.2% of repertoires, were analysed. The TCS score was defined as the ratio of F50 (clonal expansion) to E x V (chaos), calculated using BLOSUM62-based TCRdist between CDR3 peptides within each V-J. Welch's t-statistics and random forest reduced several hundred V-J features to around 14, which were used in a naive Bayes classifier (R e1071). TCRdb handled the public reads itself, with Q25 trimming in fastp and clone calling in MiXCR, and kept productive beta chains. Identical CDR3 proteins give one entry, which carries the most common genes and DNA. None of the V and J calls come from the authors' own analysis; TCRdb made them. The sample table lists 400,000 to 500,000 distinct CDR3 sequences, 13% to 15% of them with a count of one. The biggest ten clones account for about 17% of the sample.

The paper as a whole reports these results and caveats: In validation, progression to ophthalmopathy was predicted by the model with approximately 67% sensitivity and 72% to 85% specificity, a median of roughly six months before onset. Most expanded thyroid clonotypes (frequency above 0.001) were also detected in blood, a finding suggesting that blood repertoires may reflect thyroid immune responses. Sample size was not statistically predetermined, and blinding of investigators to group allocation was not performed. A 13 V-J signature model separated ophthalmopathy from stable hyperthyroidism, with roughly 88% sensitivity and 81% to 82% specificity in cross-validation and 80%/75% in testing.

There are many counts of this clonotype. The antigen this receptor binds is unknown. One end of the junction is discordant with germline, which a read error may explain. The TCR comes from a woman aged 18-30 years with Graves' hyperthyroidism. The chain is encoded by TRBV5-6 joined to TRBJ2-2; tentative D gene TRBD1, with 5 bases matching. Sequencing used blood. The CDR3 reads as follows: CASTLLGRRGGTGELFF. Here is the DNA: TGTGCCAGCACCTTGTTGGGGCGGCGCGGCGGCACCGGGGAGCTGTTTTTT.